A single sample is the source of the 20 T cell receptor beta chains below, sequenced in a study of T cells in Graves' hyperthyroidism and ophthalmopathy. RNA transcripts provided the source from which TCR beta CDR3 regions were amplified. TCR CDR3 regions were first amplified by RT-PCR with HTBI primers. TCRdb re-called the multiplex PCR reads with MiXCR, one entry per CDR3 protein. Among about 360,000 distinct CDR3 sequences, roughly 13% were seen once, and the ten largest hold around 9.2%. Source material: blood. The receptors here all came from a woman between 18 and 29 years old with Graves' hyperthyroidism.

This clonotype came up many times. The rearrangement joins TRBV5-1 to TRBJ2-2; D remains ambiguous. Germline V gene data show CDR1 as SGHRS and CDR2 as YFSETQ. The length of the CDR3 is 14 residues. V was cut by 1 base and J by 2 bases, with 6 bases left in between. CDR3 nucleotides: TGCGCCAGCAGCTTGAGTGGAAACACCGGGGAGCTGTTTTTT. Translating it yields CASSLSGNTGELFF. The whole variable domain, filled in from reference TRBV5-1 and TRBJ2-2, reads KAGVTQTPRYLIKTRGQQVTLSCSPISGHRSVSWYQQTPGQGLQFLFEYFSETQRNKGNFPGRFSGRQFSNSRSEMNVSTLELGDSALYLCASSLSGNTGELFFGEGSRLTVL.

This clonotype was recorded many times. The V call is TRBV11-3, the J call TRBJ1-3; D is perhaps TRBD1 (6 bases). CDR1 is SGHNT, CDR2 YENEEA, per germline. The length of the CDR3 is 13 residues. Trimming shortened V by 5 bases and J by 4 bases, and 9 bases separated the two germline ends. CDR3 residues: CASSRGSGNTIYF. CDR3 sequence (DNA): TGTGCCAGCAGCAGGGGGTCAGGAAACACCATATATTTT.

Concerning this clonotype: This could be a read error, since a much larger clone is one nucleotide away. The genes are TRBV12-3 or TRBV12-4 and TRBJ2-6; D might be TRBD1 (5 bases). The CDR3 spans 16 residues. The CDR3, as DNA: TGTGCCAGCAGTCCTAGACGGCCCTCTGGGGCCAACGCCCTGACTTTC. Protein: CASSPRRPSGANALTF.

This clonotype was observed at least ten times. The chain uses TRBV5-1 and TRBJ1-2; D gene ambiguous. Germline V gene data show CDR1 as SGHRS and CDR2 as YFSETQ. V lost 0 bases, J lost 4 bases, and 7 bases lay in between. This CDR3 has 13 residues. CDR3 protein: CASSLDGFYGYTF. Written as DNA, the CDR3 is TGCGCCAGCAGCTTGGACGGATTCTATGGCTACACCTTC.

This clonotype was counted ten times or more. The chain combines TRBV28 with TRBJ1-1, with D uncertain. Germline lookup yields CDR1 MDHEN and CDR2 SYDVKM. V shed 7 bases and J shed 0 bases, with 15 bases lying between them. This CDR3 is 15 amino acids long. The DNA of the CDR3 is TGTGCCAGCATTCCCCGGCCAGCCATGAACACTGAAGCTTTCTTT. It yields the protein CASIPRPAMNTEAFF.

This clonotype was recorded at least ten times. The chain couples TRBV28 to TRBJ1-6, with D unresolved. V dropped 3 bases and J dropped 10 bases, with 4 bases sitting between them. The CDR3 is made up of 11 amino acids. Germline lookup yields CDR1 MDHEN and CDR2 SYDVKM. In nucleotides, the CDR3 is TGTGCCAGCAGTTTTGGGTCACCCCTCCACTTT. Its translation: CASSFGSPLHF.

This clonotype has a handful of counts. The chain recombines TRBV19 with TRBJ2-6, with D unclear. CDR1 LNHDA and CDR2 SQIVND come from the germline V gene (reference sequence). Trimming stripped 5 bases from V and 0 bases from J, with 8 bases between. The CDR3 is 15 amino acids. This CDR3 reads CASSPYSSGANVLTF. CDR3 coding DNA: TGTGCCAGTAGTCCCTATTCCTCTGGGGCCAACGTCCTGACTTTC.

The chain carries TRBV20-1 and TRBJ1-1, with D perhaps matching TRBD1 (5 bases). Germline CDR1 DFQATT, CDR2 SNEGSKA (reference sequence). The CDR3 is 13 amino acids. With 5 bases removed from V and 3 bases from J, the gap between germline ends came to 13 bases. CDR3 nucleotide sequence: TGCAGTGCTGCCAGGGTAGGGGACACTGAAGCTTTCTTT. The encoded protein is CSAARVGDTEAFF.

This clonotype came up many times. The chain carries TRBV28 and TRBJ2-1; D remains unclear. CDR3 length: 12 residues. V lost 3 bases, J lost 7 bases, and 7 bases lay in between. Germline assignment: CDR1 MDHEN and CDR2 SYDVKM. The CDR3: CASSFRWNEQFF. DNA of the CDR3: TGTGCCAGCAGTTTTCGGTGGAATGAGCAGTTCTTC. Drawing the rest from reference TRBV28 and TRBJ2-1, the complete variable domain is DVKVTQSSRYLVKRTGEKVFLECVQDMDHENMFWYRQDPGLGLRLIYFSYDVKMKEKGDIPEGYSVSREKKERFSLILESASTNQTSMYLCASSFRWNEQFFGPGTRLTVL.

This clonotype was seen ten or more times. This rearrangement joins TRBV11-1 to TRBJ2-7, with a tentative D call TRBD1 (6 bases). V was shortened by 5 bases and J by 1 base, with 12 bases between the two germline ends. The germline gives CDR1 SGHAT, CDR2 FQDESV (reference sequence). The length of the CDR3 is 14 residues. The CDR3, as DNA: TGTGCCAGCAGCACGGGACACTTATCCTACGAGCAGTACTTC. This gives the protein CASSTGHLSYEQYF.

This clonotype has only one observation. The CDR3 end shows no conserved phenylalanine or tryptophan, and so a read error is likely. The rearrangement joins TRBV19 to TRBJ1-5; D is uncertain. Germline CDR1 reads LNHDA; CDR2 reads SQIVND (reference sequence). The CDR3 contains 13 residues. Trimming left V 5 bases short and J 3 bases short, with 8 bases between. The CDR3 region is CASSPQFNQPQHL. CDR3 nucleotide sequence: TGTGCCAGTAGTCCCCAGTTCAATCAGCCCCAGCATCTC.

The chain uses TRBV19 and TRBJ2-3; TRBD1 agrees at 8 bases. Germline assignment: CDR1 LNHDA and CDR2 SQIVND (reference sequence). With 5 bases clipped from V and 8 bases from J, the junction kept 15 bases outside the gene matches. The CDR3 runs to 16 residues. CDR3 in amino acids: CASSWLPGGDGATQYF. In nucleotides, the CDR3 is TGTGCCAGTAGTTGGCTGCCAGGGGGCGACGGAGCTACGCAGTATTTT.

The table lists this clonotype with many counts. This CDR3 reads CASSHGSTGSTEAFF. CDR3 DNA: TGTGCCAGCAGCCATGGGTCGACAGGGAGCACTGAAGCTTTCTTT. The chain couples TRBV3-1 to TRBJ1-1, with 7 positions matching TRBD1. The CDR3 contains 15 residues. Unmatched junction bases numbered 8, after V lost 3 bases and J lost 4 bases. Per the germline V gene, CDR1 is LGHDT and CDR2 is YNNKEL (reference sequence).

This clonotype was seen many times. V usage is TRBV24-1 and J usage is TRBJ2-5; D ambiguous. Trimming shortened V by 4 bases and J by 5 bases, and 13 bases separated the two germline ends. Per the germline V gene, CDR1 is KGHDR and CDR2 is SFDVKD. CDR3 length: 14 residues. CDR3 in amino acids: CATSDADPWETQYF. The CDR3 DNA follows: TGTGCCACCAGTGACGCGGACCCCTGGGAGACCCAGTACTTC.

The V and J genes are TRBV6-5 and TRBJ1-5; D gene ambiguous. Germline CDR1 and CDR2: MNHEY and SVGAGI. The V end lost 2 bases, the J end lost 4 bases, and 6 bases lay between the germline ends. The CDR3 length is 13 residues. The CDR3 sequence: CASSYTENQPQHF. In DNA form, the CDR3 reads TGTGCCAGCAGTTACACAGAGAATCAGCCCCAGCATTTT.

This clonotype was detected many times. V and J are TRBV24-1 and TRBJ2-3; 7 bases align to TRBD1. This CDR3 spans 17 amino acids. V lost 4 bases, J lost 1 base, and 10 bases stayed unmatched. The germline V gene encodes CDR1 KGHDR and CDR2 SFDVKD. The CDR3 sequence is CATSESTGVGGTDTQYF. The CDR3 bases are TGTGCCACCAGTGAATCTACAGGGGTAGGCGGCACAGATACGCAGTATTTT.

The chain is built from TRBV2 and TRBJ1-5, with a tentative D call TRBD1 (5 bases). Trimming removed 8 bases at V and 1 base at J, with 21 bases between. The CDR3 sequence is 17 residues long. Germline V gene sequence: CDR1 SNHLY, CDR2 FYNNEI. The CDR3 region is CASSGVQGMRSNQPQHF. The CDR3 DNA reads as TGTGCCAGCTCGGGGGTGCAGGGTATGAGGAGCAATCAGCCCCAGCATTTT.

This clonotype was counted at least ten times. V gene TRBV12-3 or TRBV12-4 combines with J gene TRBJ2-1, with TRBD1 matching over 8 bases. V shed 6 bases and J 7 bases; nucleotides not matched to a gene: 14. This CDR3 region has 16 residues. The CDR3 bases are TGTGCCAGCAGCCACCCCGACAGGGGTGCGCGGAATGAGCAGTTCTTC. Amino acid sequence: CASSHPDRGARNEQFF.

This clonotype occurred many times. The chain is built from TRBV10-3 and TRBJ2-7; 10 bases are shared with TRBD2. V shed 5 bases, J shed 4 bases, and the junction held 5 bases outside the gene matches. Germline CDR1 and CDR2: ENHRY and SYGVKD. This CDR3 comprises 14 residues. CDR3 region: CAISWTSGGYEQYF. In nucleotides, the CDR3 is TGTGCCATCAGTTGGACTAGCGGAGGATACGAGCAGTACTTC.

This clonotype was found many times. The chain links TRBV20-1 to TRBJ2-5; TRBD1 might be the D (6 bases). Looked up from germline, CDR1 is DFQATT and CDR2 is SNEGSKA (reference sequence). The V end lost 3 bases, the J end lost 0 bases, and 8 bases lay between the germline ends. The CDR3 extends over 13 amino acids. In DNA form, the CDR3 reads TGCAGTGCTAGCGGGACACACCAAGAGACCCAGTACTTC. Translated, it gives CSASGTHQETQYF.